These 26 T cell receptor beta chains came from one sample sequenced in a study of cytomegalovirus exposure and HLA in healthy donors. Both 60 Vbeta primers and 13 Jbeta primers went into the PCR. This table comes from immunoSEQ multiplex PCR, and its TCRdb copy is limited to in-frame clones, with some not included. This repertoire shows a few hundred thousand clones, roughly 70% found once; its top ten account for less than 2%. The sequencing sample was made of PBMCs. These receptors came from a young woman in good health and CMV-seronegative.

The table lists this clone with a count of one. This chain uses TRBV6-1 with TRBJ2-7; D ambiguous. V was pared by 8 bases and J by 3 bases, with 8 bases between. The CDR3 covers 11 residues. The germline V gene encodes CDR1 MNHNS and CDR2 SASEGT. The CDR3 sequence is CASAQLYEQYF. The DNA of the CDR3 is TGTGCCAGCGCACAGCTCTACGAGCAGTACTTC.

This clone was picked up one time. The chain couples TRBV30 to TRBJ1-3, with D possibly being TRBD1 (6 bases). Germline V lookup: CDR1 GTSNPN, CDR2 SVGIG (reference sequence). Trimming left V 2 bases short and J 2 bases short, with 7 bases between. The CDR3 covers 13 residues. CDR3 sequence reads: CAWSQGTGNTIYF. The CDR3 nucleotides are TGTGCCTGGAGTCAGGGGACTGGAAACACCATATATTTT.

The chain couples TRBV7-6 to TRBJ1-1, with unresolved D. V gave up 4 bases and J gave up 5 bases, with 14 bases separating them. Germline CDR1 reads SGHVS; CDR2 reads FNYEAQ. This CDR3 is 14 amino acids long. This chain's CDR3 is CASSSLDVETEAFF. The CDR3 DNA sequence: TGTGCCAGCAGCTCGCTTGATGTAGAGACTGAAGCTTTCTTT.

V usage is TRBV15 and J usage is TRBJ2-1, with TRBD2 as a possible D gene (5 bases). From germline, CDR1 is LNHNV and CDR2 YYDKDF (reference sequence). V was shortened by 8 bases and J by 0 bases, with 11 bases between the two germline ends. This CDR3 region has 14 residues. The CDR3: CATQQRSSYNEQFF. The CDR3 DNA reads TGTGCCACCCAACAGCGGAGCTCCTACAATGAGCAGTTCTTC.

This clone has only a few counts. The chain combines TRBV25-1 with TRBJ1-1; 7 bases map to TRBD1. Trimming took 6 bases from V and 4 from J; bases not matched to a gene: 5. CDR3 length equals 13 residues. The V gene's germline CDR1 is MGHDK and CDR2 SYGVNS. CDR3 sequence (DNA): TGTGCCAGCAGGTACAGGGGAGGCACTGAAGCTTTCTTT. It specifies CASRYRGGTEAFF.

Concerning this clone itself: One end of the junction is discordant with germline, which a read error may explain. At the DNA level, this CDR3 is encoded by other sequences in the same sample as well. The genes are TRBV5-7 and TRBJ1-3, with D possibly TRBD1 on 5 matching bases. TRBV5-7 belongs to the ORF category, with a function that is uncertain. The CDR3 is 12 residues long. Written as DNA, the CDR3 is TGTGCCAGCAGCTTGAGACAGCACCAGACACCATTT. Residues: CASSLRQHQTPF.

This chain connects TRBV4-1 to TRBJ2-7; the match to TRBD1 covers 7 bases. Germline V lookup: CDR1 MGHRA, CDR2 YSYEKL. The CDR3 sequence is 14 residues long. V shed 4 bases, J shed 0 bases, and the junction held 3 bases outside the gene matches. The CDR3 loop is CASSRQGYSYEQYF. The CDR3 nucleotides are TGCGCCAGCAGCCGACAGGGCTACTCCTACGAGCAGTACTTC.

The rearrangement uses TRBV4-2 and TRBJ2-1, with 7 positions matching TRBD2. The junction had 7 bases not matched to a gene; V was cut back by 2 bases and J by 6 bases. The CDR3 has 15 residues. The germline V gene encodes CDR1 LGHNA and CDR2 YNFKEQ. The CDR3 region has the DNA TGTGCCAGCAGCCAATCCGGGACTACCTCCAATGAGCAGTTCTTC. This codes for CASSQSGTTSNEQFF.

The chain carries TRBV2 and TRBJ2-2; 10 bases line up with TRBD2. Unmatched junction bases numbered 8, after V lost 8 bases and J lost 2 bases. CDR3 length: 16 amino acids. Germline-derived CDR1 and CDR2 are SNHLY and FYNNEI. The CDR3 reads CASASSGRANTGELFF. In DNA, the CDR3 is TGTGCCAGCGCTTCCAGCGGGAGGGCCAACACCGGGGAGCTGTTTTTT.

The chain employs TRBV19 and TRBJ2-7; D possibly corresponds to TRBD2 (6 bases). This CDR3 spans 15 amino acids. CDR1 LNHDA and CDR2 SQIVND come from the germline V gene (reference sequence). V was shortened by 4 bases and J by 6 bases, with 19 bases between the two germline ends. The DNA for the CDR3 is TGTGCCAGTAGTACGCTGGGGACTTTCCGGGGCGAGCAGTACTTC. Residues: CASSTLGTFRGEQYF. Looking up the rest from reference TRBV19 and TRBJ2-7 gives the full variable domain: DGGITQSPKYLFRKEGQNVTLSCEQNLNHDAMYWYRQDPGQGLRLIYYSQIVNDFQKGDIAEGYSVSREKKESFPLTVTSAQKNPTAFYLCASSTLGTFRGEQYFGPGTRLTVT.

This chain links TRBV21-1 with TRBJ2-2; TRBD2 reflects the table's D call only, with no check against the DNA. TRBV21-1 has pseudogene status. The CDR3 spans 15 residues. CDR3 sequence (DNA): TGTGCCAGCACTCGCGGGGGGTTGGTCACCGGGGAGCTGTTTTTT. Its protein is CASTRGGLVTGELFF.

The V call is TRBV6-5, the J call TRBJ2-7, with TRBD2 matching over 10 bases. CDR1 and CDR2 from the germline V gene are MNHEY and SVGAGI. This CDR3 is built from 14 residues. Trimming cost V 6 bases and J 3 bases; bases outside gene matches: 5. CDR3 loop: CASRITSGDYEQYF. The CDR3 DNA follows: TGTGCCAGCAGAATAACTAGCGGGGACTACGAGCAGTACTTC.

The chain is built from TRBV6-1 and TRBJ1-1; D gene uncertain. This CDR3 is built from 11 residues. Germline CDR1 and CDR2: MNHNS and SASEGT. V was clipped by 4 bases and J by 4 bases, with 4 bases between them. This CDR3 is CASSGGTEAFF. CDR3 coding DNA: TGTGCCAGCAGTGGAGGCACTGAAGCTTTCTTT.

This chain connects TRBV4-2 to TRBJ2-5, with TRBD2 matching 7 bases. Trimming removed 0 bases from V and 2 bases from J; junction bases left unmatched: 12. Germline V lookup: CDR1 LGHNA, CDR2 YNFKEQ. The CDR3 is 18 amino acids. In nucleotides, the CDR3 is TGTGCCAGCAGCCAAGAGATGATTGCAGCGGGGTCTCAAGAGACCCAGTACTTC. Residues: CASSQEMIAAGSQETQYF.

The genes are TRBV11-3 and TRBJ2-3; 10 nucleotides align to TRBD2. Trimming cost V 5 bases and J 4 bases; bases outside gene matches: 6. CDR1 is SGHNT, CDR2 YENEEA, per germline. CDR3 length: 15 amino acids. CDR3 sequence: CASSPGLATPDTQYF. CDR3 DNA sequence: TGTGCCAGCAGCCCGGGACTAGCGACCCCAGATACGCAGTATTTT.

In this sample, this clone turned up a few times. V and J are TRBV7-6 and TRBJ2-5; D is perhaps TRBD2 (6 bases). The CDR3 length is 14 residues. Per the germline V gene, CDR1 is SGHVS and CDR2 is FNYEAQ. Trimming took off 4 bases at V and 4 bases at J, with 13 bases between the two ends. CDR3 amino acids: CASSSGLAGETQYF. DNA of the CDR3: TGTGCCAGCAGCTCGGGACTCGCGGGAGAGACCCAGTACTTC.

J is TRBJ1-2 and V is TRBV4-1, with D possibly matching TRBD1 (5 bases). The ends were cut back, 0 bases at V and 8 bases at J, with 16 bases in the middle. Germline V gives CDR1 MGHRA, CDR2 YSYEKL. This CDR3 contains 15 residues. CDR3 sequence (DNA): TGCGCCAGCAGCCAAGATAGATCAGGGTATCTCGGCTACACCTTC. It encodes CASSQDRSGYLGYTF.

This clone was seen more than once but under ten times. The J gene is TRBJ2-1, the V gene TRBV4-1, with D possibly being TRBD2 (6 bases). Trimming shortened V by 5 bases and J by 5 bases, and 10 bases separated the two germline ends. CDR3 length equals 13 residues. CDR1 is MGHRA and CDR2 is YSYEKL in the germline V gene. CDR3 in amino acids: CASSYLADNEQFF. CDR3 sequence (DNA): TGCGCCAGCAGCTACTTAGCGGACAATGAGCAGTTCTTC.

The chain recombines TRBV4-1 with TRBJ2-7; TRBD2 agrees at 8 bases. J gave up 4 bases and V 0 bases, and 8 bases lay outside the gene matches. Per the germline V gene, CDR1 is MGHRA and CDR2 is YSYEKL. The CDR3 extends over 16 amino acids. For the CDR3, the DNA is TGCGCCAGCAGCCAAGACGGAAAGGTAGCGGGATACGAGCAGTACTTC. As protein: CASSQDGKVAGYEQYF.

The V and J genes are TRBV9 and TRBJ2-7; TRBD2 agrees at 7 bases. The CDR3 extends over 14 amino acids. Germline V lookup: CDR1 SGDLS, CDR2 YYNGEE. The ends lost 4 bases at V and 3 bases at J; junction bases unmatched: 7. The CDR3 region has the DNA TGTGCCAGCAGCCCCCGGTGGGGGGGCTACGAGCAGTACTTC. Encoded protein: CASSPRWGGYEQYF.

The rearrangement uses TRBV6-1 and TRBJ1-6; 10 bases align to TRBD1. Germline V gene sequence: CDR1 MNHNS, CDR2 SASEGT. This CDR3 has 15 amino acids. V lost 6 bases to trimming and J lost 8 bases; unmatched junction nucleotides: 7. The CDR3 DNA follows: TGTGCCAGCAGCTCCCGGGGACAGGGGTATTCACCCCTCCACTTT. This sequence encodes CASSSRGQGYSPLHF.

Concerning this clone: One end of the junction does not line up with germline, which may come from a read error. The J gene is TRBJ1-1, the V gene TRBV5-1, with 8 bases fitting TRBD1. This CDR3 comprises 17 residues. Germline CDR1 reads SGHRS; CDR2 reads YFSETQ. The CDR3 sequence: CASRLGDRGRVNTEAFF. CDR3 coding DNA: TGCGCCAGCAGATTGGGAGACAGGGGACGCGTGAACACTGAAGCTTTCTTT.

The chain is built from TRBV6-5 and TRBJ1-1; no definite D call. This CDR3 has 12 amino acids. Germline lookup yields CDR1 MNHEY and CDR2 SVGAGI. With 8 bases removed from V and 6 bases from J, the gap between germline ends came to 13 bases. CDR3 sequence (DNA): TGTGCCAGCGGAACAGTGCCCGCTGAAGCTTTCTTT. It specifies CASGTVPAEAFF.

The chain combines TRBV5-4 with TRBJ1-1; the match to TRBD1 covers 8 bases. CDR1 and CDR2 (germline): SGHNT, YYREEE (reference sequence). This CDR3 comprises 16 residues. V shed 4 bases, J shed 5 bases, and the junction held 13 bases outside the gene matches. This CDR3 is CASSPDADRGRTEAFF. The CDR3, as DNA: TGTGCCAGCAGCCCGGACGCCGACAGGGGAAGAACTGAAGCTTTCTTT.

The CDR3 DNA follows: TGTGCCAGCTCACCACGGCGGCAGAACACTGAAGCTTTCTTT. Protein sequence: CASSPRRQNTEAFF. This sequence joins TRBV18 and TRBJ1-1; the D is unclear. Germline lookup yields CDR1 KGHSH and CDR2 LQKENI. The CDR3 is made up of 14 amino acids. The V and J ends lost 1 base and 1 base respectively, with 7 bases between them. Combining the CDR3 with reference TRBV18 and TRBJ1-1 gives the whole variable domain NAGVMQNPRHLVRRRGQEARLRCSPMKGHSHVYWYRQLPEEGLKFMVYLQKENIIDESGMPKERFSAEFPKEGPSILRIQQVVRGDSAAYFCASSPRRQNTEAFFGQGTRLTVV.

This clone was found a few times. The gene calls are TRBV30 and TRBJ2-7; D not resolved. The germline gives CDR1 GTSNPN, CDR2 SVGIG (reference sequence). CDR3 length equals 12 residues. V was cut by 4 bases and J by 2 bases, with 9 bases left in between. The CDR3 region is CAWNSMTYEQYF. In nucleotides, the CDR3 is TGTGCCTGGAATAGTATGACCTACGAGCAGTACTTC. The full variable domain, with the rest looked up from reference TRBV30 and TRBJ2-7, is SQTIHQWPATLVQPVGSPLSLECTVEGTSNPNLYWYRQAAGRGLQLLFYSVGIGQISSEVPQNLSASRPQDRQFILSSKKLLLSDSGFYLCAWNSMTYEQYFGPGTRLTVT.